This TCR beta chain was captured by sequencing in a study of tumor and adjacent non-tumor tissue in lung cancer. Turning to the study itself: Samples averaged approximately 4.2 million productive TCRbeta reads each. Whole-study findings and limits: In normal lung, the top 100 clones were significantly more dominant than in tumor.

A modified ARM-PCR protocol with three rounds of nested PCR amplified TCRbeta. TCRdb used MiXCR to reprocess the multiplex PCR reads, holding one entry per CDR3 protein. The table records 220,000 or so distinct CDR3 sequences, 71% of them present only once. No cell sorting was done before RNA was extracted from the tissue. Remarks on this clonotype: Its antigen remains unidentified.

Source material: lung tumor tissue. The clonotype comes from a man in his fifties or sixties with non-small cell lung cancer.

The CDR3 DNA sequence: TGCGCCAGCATCCAGGCTGGGGGTAGCGGCCCCTACAATGAGCAGTTCTTC. Protein product: CASIQAGGSGPYNEQFF. V gene TRBV4-3 combines with J gene TRBJ2-1; the D gene is possibly TRBD2 (6 bases). CDR1 and CDR2 from the germline V gene are LGHNA and YSLEER. V was cut by 7 bases and J by 2 bases, with 21 bases left in between. The CDR3 has 17 amino acids.